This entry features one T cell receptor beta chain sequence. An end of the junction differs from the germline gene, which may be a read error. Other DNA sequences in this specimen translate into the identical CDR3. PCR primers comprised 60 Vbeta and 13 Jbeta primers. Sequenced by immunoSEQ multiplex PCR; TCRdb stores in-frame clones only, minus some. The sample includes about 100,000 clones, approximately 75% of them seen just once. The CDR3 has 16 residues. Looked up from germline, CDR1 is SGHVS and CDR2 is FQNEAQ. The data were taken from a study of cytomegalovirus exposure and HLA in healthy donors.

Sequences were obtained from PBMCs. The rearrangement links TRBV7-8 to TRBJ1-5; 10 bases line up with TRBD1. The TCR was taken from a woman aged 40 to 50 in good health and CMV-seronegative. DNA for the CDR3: TGTGCCAGCAGCTTGGACAGGGGGTATAGCAATCAGCCCCAACATTTT. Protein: CASSLDRGYSNQPQHF.